This TCR beta chain appears in the sequencing data of a study of blood T cell repertoires in COVID-19. As originally analysed: Amplifying reference gene primers gave estimates of nucleated cell counts. This table comes from immunoSEQ multiplex PCR, and its TCRdb copy is limited to in-frame clones, with some not included. V, J and clone size are taken as reported in that table, and D and trimming were inferred from the DNA itself. The table shows about 350,000 clones, with 85% to 90% occurring only once. The V gene end was trimmed by 4 bases and the J gene end by 8 bases; junction bases not matched to a gene: 4. CDR1 is MDHEN and CDR2 is SYDVKM in the germline V gene. CDR3 length: 12 residues.

The source material was PBMCs or T cells enriched from blood (not recorded which). This chain uses TRBV28 with TRBJ1-2; 7 nucleotides line up with TRBD1. The origin of this receptor is a woman aged 25 to 39 who had been exposed to COVID-19. CDR3 sequence (DNA): TGTGCCAGCAGTTGGAGGGACAGCGGCTACACCTTC. This encodes CASSWRDSGYTF.